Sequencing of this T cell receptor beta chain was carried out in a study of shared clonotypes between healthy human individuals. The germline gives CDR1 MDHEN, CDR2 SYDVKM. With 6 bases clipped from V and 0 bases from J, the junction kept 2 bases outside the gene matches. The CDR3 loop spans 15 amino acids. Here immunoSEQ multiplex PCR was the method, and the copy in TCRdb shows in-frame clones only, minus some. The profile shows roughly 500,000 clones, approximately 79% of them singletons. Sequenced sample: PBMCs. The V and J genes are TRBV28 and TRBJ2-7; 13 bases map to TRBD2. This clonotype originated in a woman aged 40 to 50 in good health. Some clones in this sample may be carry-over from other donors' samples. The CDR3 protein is CASRRTSGGSYEQYF. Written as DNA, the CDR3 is TGTGCCAGCAGACGGACTAGCGGGGGCTCCTACGAGCAGTACTTC.